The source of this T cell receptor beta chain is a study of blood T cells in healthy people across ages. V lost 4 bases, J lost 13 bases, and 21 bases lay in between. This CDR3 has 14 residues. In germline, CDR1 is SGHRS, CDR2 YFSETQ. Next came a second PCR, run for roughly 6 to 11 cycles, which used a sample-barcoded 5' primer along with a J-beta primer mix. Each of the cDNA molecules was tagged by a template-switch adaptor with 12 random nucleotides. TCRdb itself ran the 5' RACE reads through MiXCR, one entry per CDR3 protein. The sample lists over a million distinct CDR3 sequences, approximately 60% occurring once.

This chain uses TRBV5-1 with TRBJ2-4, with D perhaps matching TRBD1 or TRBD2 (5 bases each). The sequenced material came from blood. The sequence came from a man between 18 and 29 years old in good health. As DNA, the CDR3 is TGCGCCAGCAGCCCCTGGGGGACGCCGTCGGAGCAGTACTTC. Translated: CASSPWGTPSEQYF.